Given below is one T cell receptor beta chain in context. Its antigen remains unknown. The length of the CDR3 is 12 residues. V lost 6 bases and J 9 bases, leaving 12 bases between the germline ends. This sample is part of a study of T cell responses to AZD1222 COVID-19 vaccine. General study points: When two AZD1222 doses had been given, Spike-specific TCR breadth and depth rose. Among the donors, most were white British and more were female, and clonal diversity was possibly underestimated.

The method was immunoSEQ multiplex PCR; TCRdb's version includes in-frame clones alone and lacks a portion of them. The sample shows tens of thousands of clones, roughly 74% of them seen only once. This TCR was sampled from an adult who received the AZD1222 COVID-19 vaccine. The input for sequencing was peripheral blood, taken 28 days after the second AZD1222 dose. The chain has TRBV12-3 or TRBV12-4 and TRBJ1-5; tentatively, D is TRBD1 (6 bases). For the CDR3, the DNA is TGTGCCAGCAGCCAGAAAGGGGGGCCCCAGCATTTT. This codes for CASSQKGGPQHF.